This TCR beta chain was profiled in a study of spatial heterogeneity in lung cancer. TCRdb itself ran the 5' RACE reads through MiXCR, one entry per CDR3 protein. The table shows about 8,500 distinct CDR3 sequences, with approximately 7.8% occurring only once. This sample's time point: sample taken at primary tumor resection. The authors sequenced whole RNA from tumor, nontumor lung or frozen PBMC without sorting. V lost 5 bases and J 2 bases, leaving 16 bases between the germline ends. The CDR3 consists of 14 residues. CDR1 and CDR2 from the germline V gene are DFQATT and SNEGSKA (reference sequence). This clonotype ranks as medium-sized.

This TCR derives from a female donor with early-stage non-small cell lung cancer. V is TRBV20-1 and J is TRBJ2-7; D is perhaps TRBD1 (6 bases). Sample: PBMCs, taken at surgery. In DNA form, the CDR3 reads TGCAGTGCTTCTACAGGGAGAACCCCCTACGAGCAGTACTTC. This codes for CSASTGRTPYEQYF.